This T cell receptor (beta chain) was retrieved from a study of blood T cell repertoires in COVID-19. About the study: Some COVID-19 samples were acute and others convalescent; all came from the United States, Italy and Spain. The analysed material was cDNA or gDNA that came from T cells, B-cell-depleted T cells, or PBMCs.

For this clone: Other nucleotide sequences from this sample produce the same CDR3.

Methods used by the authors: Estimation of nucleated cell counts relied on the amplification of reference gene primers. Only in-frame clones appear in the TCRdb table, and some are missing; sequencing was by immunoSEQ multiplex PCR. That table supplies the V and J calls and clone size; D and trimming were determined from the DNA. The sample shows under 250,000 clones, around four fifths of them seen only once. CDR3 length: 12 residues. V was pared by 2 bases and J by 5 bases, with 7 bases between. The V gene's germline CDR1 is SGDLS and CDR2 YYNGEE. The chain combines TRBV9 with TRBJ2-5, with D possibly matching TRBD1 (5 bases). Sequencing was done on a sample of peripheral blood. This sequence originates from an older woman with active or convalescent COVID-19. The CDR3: CASSVGQETQYF. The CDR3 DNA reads TGTGCCAGCAGCGTGGGGCAGGAGACCCAGTACTTC. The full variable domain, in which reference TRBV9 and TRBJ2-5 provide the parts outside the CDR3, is DSGVTQTPKHLITATGQRVTLRCSPRSGDLSVYWYQQSLDQGLQFLIQYYNGEERAKGNILERFSAQQFPDLHSELNLSSLELGDSALYFCASSVGQETQYFGPGTRLLVL.